Listed here is a single TCR beta chain. This record belongs to a study of control samples from healthy donors and cancer patients. The germline gives CDR1 MDHEN, CDR2 SYDVKM. V gave up 4 bases and J gave up 0 bases, with 7 bases separating them. This CDR3 has 14 residues. The assay was immunoSEQ multiplex PCR, and TCRdb's table has in-frame clones only and misses some. Of around 150,000 clones in the sample, 70% to 90% were seen once. This receptor was taken from a man between 25 and 39 years old in good health. V gene TRBV28 combines with J gene TRBJ1-5; D is undetermined. Sequencing was performed on blood. The CDR3 coding sequence is TGTGCCAGCAGTTCCAGGTATAGCAATCAGCCCCAGCATTTT. Translating gives CASSSRYSNQPQHF.